This T cell receptor (beta chain) comes out of a study of shared clonotypes between healthy human individuals. Study-wide results and limits: Against clonotypes common to all four donors, non-shared ones had lower generation probabilities.

Those who donated, Caucasian adults without exception, all lived in Nashville, Tennessee. From CD4+ cells came CD45RA+ naive and CD45RA-negative memory subsets. Per germline, CDR1 SGHNT and CDR2 YYREEE (reference sequence). After removal of 0 bases from V and 6 bases from J, the junction contained 13 bases not matched to a gene. The CDR3 has 17 amino acids. On this clone itself: The antigen remains unidentified.

Produced via immunoSEQ multiplex PCR; TCRdb's table is partial and in-frame only. This sample carries 950,000 to 1,100,000 clones, about 74% of them seen once, and the ten largest clones take about 1.5%. The sequenced sample was memory CD4+ T cells sorted from blood. The subset: CD45RA-negative fraction. The chain combines TRBV5-4 with TRBJ1-2, with 8 bases lining up with TRBD1. This TCR was sampled from a man aged 18-30 years in good health. DNA for the CDR3: TGTGCCAGCAGCTTGGCGCGTGACAGGGGTGGAGTAGATGGCTACACCTTC. This encodes CASSLARDRGGVDGYTF.